The 15 T cell receptor beta chains reported below all come from one sample, sequenced in a study of neurological immune-mediated disorders. TCRdb redid the calling of the 5' RACE reads with MiXCR, one entry per CDR3 protein. The sample gives 55,000 to 70,000 distinct CDR3 sequences, roughly 5.6% of which show up once; approximately 5.6% is in the top ten. Sequencing was performed on PBMCs. These receptors originate from a human donor with multiple sclerosis. The donor label of this sample is uncertain.

Many counts were recorded for this clonotype. V is TRBV11-2 and J is TRBJ2-1; 11 bases are shared with TRBD2. The CDR3 has 19 residues. CDR1 and CDR2 from the germline V gene are SGHAT and FQNNGV. Trimming at V came to 1 base and at J to 2 bases, leaving 10 bases not matched to a gene. For the CDR3, the DNA is TGTGCCAGCAGCTTAGTTCTGGGGGCTAGCGGGGGGACCTACAATGAGCAGTTCTTC. Translating it yields CASSLVLGASGGTYNEQFF. Full variable domain (remainder filled in from reference TRBV11-2 and TRBJ2-1): EAGVAQSPRYKIIEKRQSVAFWCNPISGHATLYWYQQILGQGPKLLIQFQNNGVVDDSQLPKDRFSAERLKGVDSTLKIQPAKLEDSAVYLCASSLVLGASGGTYNEQFFGPGTRLTVL.

This clonotype was seen at least ten times. V is TRBV12-3 or TRBV12-4 and J is TRBJ2-5; D might be TRBD2 (5 bases). CDR3 length: 17 amino acids. V lost 5 bases, J lost 0 bases, and 19 bases lay in between. In DNA, the CDR3 is TGTGCCAGCAGTGCGGAAAGGGTTATGAGGGACCAAGAGACCCAGTACTTC. Translating it yields CASSAERVMRDQETQYF.

This clonotype was found many times. The chain joins TRBV5-1 to TRBJ1-4; the D gene is possibly TRBD1 (5 bases). CDR3 size: 16 residues. The V and J ends lost 1 base and 1 base respectively, with 11 bases between them. Germline assignment: CDR1 SGHRS and CDR2 YFSETQ. The CDR3 DNA sequence: TGCGCCAGCAGCTTGTTGGGGCTGCTAACTAATGAAAAACTGTTTTTT. Translation gives CASSLLGLLTNEKLFF.

This clonotype showed up many times. This chain connects TRBV29-1 to TRBJ1-1, with D possibly TRBD1 on 5 matching bases. V lost 5 bases to trimming and J lost 4 bases, with 14 bases between them. CDR3 length: 13 amino acids. Germline values: CDR1 SQVTM, CDR2 ANQGSEA. In nucleotides, the CDR3 is TGCAGCGTTTGCCTGCAGCAGGGCACTGAAGCTTTCTTT. Amino acid sequence: CSVCLQQGTEAFF.

This clonotype was recorded at least ten times. This chain links TRBV5-1 with TRBJ2-7; 9 bases agree with TRBD1. Germline-derived CDR1 and CDR2 are SGHRS and YFSETQ. Unmatched junction bases numbered 7, after V lost 0 bases and J lost 6 bases. CDR3 length equals 15 residues. In nucleotides, the CDR3 is TGCGCCAGCAGCTTGGGGGATACAGGGGGCGGCGAGCAGTACTTC. Translated, it gives CASSLGDTGGGEQYF.

This clonotype showed up many times. The chain is built from TRBV20-1 and TRBJ2-3; TRBD1 matches at 7 bases. Germline lookup yields CDR1 DFQATT and CDR2 SNEGSKA (reference sequence). There are 18 residues in the CDR3. The V segment lost 0 bases and the J segment 3 bases; nucleotides outside the gene matches: 15. CDR3 amino acids: CSARDVVKGGAGTDTQYF. In DNA, the CDR3 is TGCAGTGCTAGAGATGTTGTGAAAGGGGGCGCCGGAACAGATACGCAGTATTTT.

This clonotype occurred many times. V is TRBV6-1 and J is TRBJ1-1; possible D gene TRBD1, 5 bases. There are 13 residues in the CDR3. V lost 7 bases and J 7 bases, leaving 16 bases between the germline ends. Germline V gene lookup returns CDR1 MNHNS and CDR2 SASEGT. This chain's CDR3 is CASNPGGWGEAFF. The CDR3 region has the DNA TGTGCCAGCAACCCCGGGGGGTGGGGTGAAGCTTTCTTT.

This clonotype was counted at least ten times. The CDR3 DNA follows: TGTGCCAGCAGCCTAGACAGGGGGGGTTATGGCTACACCTTC. It is translated as CASSLDRGGYGYTF. V usage is TRBV7-2 and J usage is TRBJ1-2, with 9 bases identical to TRBD1. Germline V gives CDR1 SGHTA, CDR2 FQGNSA. The CDR3 loop spans 14 amino acids. V was pared by 5 bases and J by 5 bases, with 6 bases of the junction left unmatched. Using reference TRBV7-2 and TRBJ1-2 for the parts outside the CDR3, the full variable domain is GAGVSQSPSNKVTEKGKDVELRCDPISGHTALYWYRQSLGQGLEFLIYFQGNSAPDKSGLPSDRFSAERTGGSVSTLTIQRTQQEDSAVYLCASSLDRGGYGYTFGSGTRLTVV.

This clonotype was found many times. The chain employs TRBV7-2 and TRBJ2-3; D is perhaps TRBD1 (6 bases). In germline, CDR1 is SGHTA, CDR2 FQGNSA. The length of the CDR3 is 15 residues. V was cut by 1 base and J by 1 base, with 9 bases left in between. The CDR3 is CASSLGGLGTDTQYF. CDR3 bases: TGTGCCAGCAGCTTAGGGGGGCTCGGCACAGATACGCAGTATTTT.

This clonotype was seen ten or more times. The chain joins TRBV28 to TRBJ2-2; D gene ambiguous. The germline CDR1 and CDR2 sequences are MDHEN and SYDVKM. This CDR3 contains 16 residues. Trimming removed 5 bases from V and 4 bases from J, with 17 bases in between. The CDR3 sequence is CASSHSPTSFTGELFF. DNA for the CDR3: TGTGCCAGCAGTCACTCCCCCACGTCATTCACCGGGGAGCTGTTTTTT.

This clonotype was detected ten times or more. This sequence joins TRBV24-1 and TRBJ2-1, with D uncertain. This CDR3 comprises 15 residues. Trimming took 2 bases from V and 8 from J, leaving 15 bases between them. Germline assignment: CDR1 KGHDR and CDR2 SFDVKD. Here the CDR3 DNA reads TGTGCCACCAGTGATTCTGCGGCAAGTGGCGATGAGCAGTTCTTC. It translates to CATSDSAASGDEQFF.

This clonotype was seen repeatedly, ten times or more. The rearrangement uses TRBV5-5 and TRBJ2-3; D perhaps matches TRBD1 (6 bases). Trimming stripped 4 bases from V and 2 bases from J, with 8 bases between. This CDR3 region has 13 residues. CDR1 and CDR2 (germline): SGHKS, YYEKEE (reference sequence). CDR3 sequence (DNA): TGTGCCAGCAGCCGACAGGTCACAGATACGCAGTATTTT. Translating it yields CASSRQVTDTQYF.

This clonotype occurred a few times. The CDR3 region has the DNA TGTGCCAGCTCACCCCCCGTTCAGGGGAACTATGGCTACACCTTC. Its translation: CASSPPVQGNYGYTF. The chain joins TRBV18 to TRBJ1-2; D is possibly TRBD1 (6 bases). The germline V and J ends were trimmed by 3 bases and 2 bases, with 13 bases remaining between them. The germline gives CDR1 KGHSH, CDR2 LQKENI. This CDR3 comprises 15 residues. The full variable domain, completed using reference TRBV18 and TRBJ1-2, is NAGVMQNPRHLVRRRGQEARLRCSPMKGHSHVYWYRQLPEEGLKFMVYLQKENIIDESGMPKERFSAEFPKEGPSILRIQQVVRGDSAAYFCASSPPVQGNYGYTFGSGTRLTVV.

This clonotype was observed at least ten times. This chain links TRBV5-1 with TRBJ2-1, with 9 bases lining up with TRBD2. The CDR3 has 15 residues. Looked up from germline, CDR1 is SGHRS and CDR2 is YFSETQ. J gave up 6 bases and V 5 bases, and 9 bases lay outside the gene matches. CDR3 nucleotide sequence: TGCGCCAGCAGTCTCCGGCGGGGGGGGATCAATGAGCAGTTCTTC. Translation gives CASSLRRGGINEQFF.

This clonotype showed up many times. The chain recombines TRBV15 with TRBJ1-2; TRBD1 matches at 7 bases. Looked up from germline, CDR1 is LNHNV and CDR2 is YYDKDF (reference sequence). Unmatched junction bases numbered 11, after V lost 5 bases and J lost 8 bases. This CDR3 region has 14 residues. This CDR3 is CATSGGGAGHGYTF. The CDR3 region has the DNA TGTGCCACCAGCGGAGGGGGCGCAGGCCACGGCTACACCTTC.